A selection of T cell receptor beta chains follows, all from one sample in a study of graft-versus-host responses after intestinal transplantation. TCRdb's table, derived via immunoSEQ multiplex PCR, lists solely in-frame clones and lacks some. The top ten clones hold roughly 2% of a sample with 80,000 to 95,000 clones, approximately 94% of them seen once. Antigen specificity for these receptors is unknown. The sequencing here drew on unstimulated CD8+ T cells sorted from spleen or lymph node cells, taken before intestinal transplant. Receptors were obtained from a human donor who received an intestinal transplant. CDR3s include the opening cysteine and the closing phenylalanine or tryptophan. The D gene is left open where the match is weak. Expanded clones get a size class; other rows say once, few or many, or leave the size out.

DNA: TGTGCCAGCAGAAATAGCGGGGGGTACAATGAGCAGTTCTTC
CDR3: CASRNSGGYNEQFF
D: TRBD2
J: TRBJ2-1
V: TRBV5-6
size: NA

DNA: TGTGCCATCAGTGAACAGGGGAACTATGGCTACACCTTC
CDR3: CAISEQGNYGYTF
D: TRBD1
J: TRBJ1-2
V: TRBV10-3
size: NA

DNA: TGTGCCAGCAGACAGGGAGGGCGCACTAATGAAAAACTGTTTTTT
CDR3: CASRQGGRTNEKLFF
D: NA
J: TRBJ1-4
V: TRBV27
size: NA

DNA: TGCGCCAGCAGCCTCCAGGGGGGCGGTGACACTGAAGCTTTCTTT
CDR3: CASSLQGGGDTEAFF
D: TRBD1
J: TRBJ1-1
V: TRBV4-3
size: NA

DNA: TGTGCCAGCAGCTTAACTTCAACTGAAGCTTTCTTT
CDR3: CASSLTSTEAFF
D: NA
J: TRBJ1-1
V: TRBV7-9
size: NA

DNA: TGCAGCGTTCAGGCGCGATTGAACACTGAAGCTTTCTTT
CDR3: CSVQARLNTEAFF
D: NA
J: TRBJ1-1
V: TRBV29-1
size: once

DNA: TGCGCCAGCAGCACCGGGACAGGGAATAATCAGCCCCAGCATTTT
CDR3: CASSTGTGNNQPQHF
D: TRBD1
J: TRBJ1-5
V: TRBV5-1
size: NA

DNA: TGTGCCAGCAGCTTACTCCGACAGGGTGCGAATGAAAAACTGTTTTTT
CDR3: CASSLLRQGANEKLFF
D: TRBD1
J: TRBJ1-4
V: TRBV7-2
size: NA

DNA: TGTGCCAGCAGCGGGACAGGTTCCTACGAGCAGTACTTC
CDR3: CASSGTGSYEQYF
D: TRBD1
J: TRBJ2-7
V: TRBV27
size: once

DNA: TGTGCCAGCAGCTTGGGAGGGATGAACACTGAAGCTTTCTTT
CDR3: CASSLGGMNTEAFF
D: NA
J: TRBJ1-1
V: TRBV5-6
size: NA

DNA: TGTGCCAGCAGTTTTGCAGGAACCGGTCAGCCCCAGCATTTT
CDR3: CASSFAGTGQPQHF
D: NA
J: TRBJ1-5
V: TRBV27
size: NA

DNA: TGTGCCAGCGGGTTGATGGAAGGGGGCCGGTATGGCTACACCTTC
CDR3: CASGLMEGGRYGYTF
D: TRBD1
J: TRBJ1-2
V: TRBV6-1
size: NA

DNA: TGTGCCACCAGCACCCGGACTAGCGGGGGACCAGATACGCAGTATTTT
CDR3: CATSTRTSGGPDTQYF
D: TRBD2
J: TRBJ2-3
V: TRBV15
size: NA

DNA: TGTGCCACCGGAACGGCTCAGGGAGGGTCCTACGAGCAGTACTTC
CDR3: CATGTAQGGSYEQYF
D: TRBD2
J: TRBJ2-7
V: TRBV15
size: NA

DNA: TGTGCCCCCCTTGGCGGGGGGTTTAAGTTT
CDR3: CAPLGGGFKF
D: NA
J: TRBJ1-1
V: TRBV2
size: NA

DNA: TGTGCCAGCAGCTGGGCAGGGGGGACCGTAACCGATGAAGCCCAGCATTTT
CDR3: CASSWAGGTVTDEAQHF
D: TRBD1
J: TRBJ1-5
V: TRBV5-6
size: NA

DNA: TGTGCCAGCTCACCGGGGACAGGATTAAACACTGAAGCTTTCTTT
CDR3: CASSPGTGLNTEAFF
D: TRBD1
J: TRBJ1-1
V: TRBV18
size: NA

DNA: TGTGCCAGCAGTTCGGACAGGTCCTTTTTCTACGAGCAGTACTTC
CDR3: CASSSDRSFFYEQYF
D: TRBD1
J: TRBJ2-7
V: TRBV6-5
size: NA

DNA: TGTGCCAGCAGTTTATTAGCGGGGGTGGGAGAGACCCAGTACTTC
CDR3: CASSLLAGVGETQYF
D: TRBD2
J: TRBJ2-5
V: TRBV27
size: NA

DNA: TGTGCCAGCAGTTCGGGACAGGGAAACAATCAGCCCCAGCATTTT
CDR3: CASSSGQGNNQPQHF
D: TRBD1
J: TRBJ1-5
V: TRBV27
size: NA

DNA: TGTGCCAGCAGCTTCCCGTCAAAGGGGCCGACCACTGAAGCTTTCTTT
CDR3: CASSFPSKGPTTEAFF
D: NA
J: TRBJ1-1
V: TRBV13
size: NA

DNA: TGTGCCAGCAGGGGGACAGGGAGTTCGGGCACCGGGGAGCTGTTTTTT
CDR3: CASRGTGSSGTGELFF
D: TRBD1
J: TRBJ2-2
V: TRBV11-2
size: NA

DNA: TGTGCCAGCAGTAGGAGGGGCGTGAACACTGAAGCTTTCTTT
CDR3: CASSRRGVNTEAFF
D: NA
J: TRBJ1-1
V: TRBV27
size: NA

DNA: TGCAGCGGCGGGACAGGGGACTATGGCTACACCTTC
CDR3: CSGGTGDYGYTF
D: TRBD1
J: TRBJ1-2
V: TRBV29-1
size: NA

DNA: TGTGCCAGCAGCCCAGGGGGCAGTCGCTACGAGCAGTACTTC
CDR3: CASSPGGSRYEQYF
D: TRBD1
J: TRBJ2-7
V: TRBV27
size: NA

DNA: TGTGCCAGCTTTCGGGTGGGAGATACTGAAGCTTTCTTT
CDR3: CASFRVGDTEAFF
D: NA
J: TRBJ1-1
V: TRBV6-5
size: NA

DNA: TGCGCCAGCAGCCCCCTCGCAGGGGGGTTGGGAAAACTGTTTTTT
CDR3: CASSPLAGGLGKLFF
D: TRBD1
J: TRBJ1-4
V: TRBV4-3
size: NA

DNA: TGTGCCAGCAGCTTGTGGGGGGAGGGGACGGATACGCAGTATTTT
CDR3: CASSLWGEGTDTQYF
D: TRBD2
J: TRBJ2-3
V: TRBV5-4
size: once

DNA: TGTGCCAGCAGCTTACAGGGGATGAACACTGAAGCTTTCTTT
CDR3: CASSLQGMNTEAFF
D: NA
J: TRBJ1-1
V: TRBV7-9
size: NA

DNA: TGTGCCAGCAGCGTAGGGGCCCTGGCCGTAGGGGGTGAAGCTTTCTTT
CDR3: CASSVGALAVGGEAFF
D: NA
J: TRBJ1-1
V: TRBV9
size: NA

DNA: TGTGCCTGGAGTCAAACAGGGGCCGTCGGTCCGGATACGCAGTATTTT
CDR3: CAWSQTGAVGPDTQYF
D: TRBD1
J: TRBJ2-3
V: TRBV30
size: once

DNA: TGTGCCAGCAGCTTAGGGGACAGCTATGGCTACACCTTC
CDR3: CASSLGDSYGYTF
D: TRBD1
J: TRBJ1-2
V: TRBV7-2
size: NA

DNA: TGTGCCAGCAGCCACAGGGGGAGCTCCTACGAGCAGTACTTC
CDR3: CASSHRGSSYEQYF
D: TRBD1
J: TRBJ2-7
V: TRBV6-5
size: NA

DNA: TGCGCCAGCAGCCAAGATTGGGGGGACAGCAACTACTATGGCTACACCTTC
CDR3: CASSQDWGDSNYYGYTF
D: TRBD1
J: TRBJ1-2
V: TRBV4-3
size: NA

DNA: TGTGCCAGCAGTTTAACTAGCTTGAAAACTGGGGCCAACGTCCTGACTTTC
CDR3: CASSLTSLKTGANVLTF
D: NA
J: TRBJ2-6
V: TRBV27
size: NA

DNA: TGCGCCAGCAGCCAAGATTTAAGGGACAGGGGCTCCTACGAGCAGTACTTC
CDR3: CASSQDLRDRGSYEQYF
D: TRBD1
J: TRBJ2-7
V: TRBV4-1
size: NA

DNA: TGCGCCAGCAGCCAAAGAGGGAACGTTGATTCACCCCTCCACTTT
CDR3: CASSQRGNVDSPLHF
D: NA
J: TRBJ1-6
V: TRBV4-1
size: once

DNA: TGTGCCAGCAGGCGGAGTTCCACAGATACGCAGTATTTT
CDR3: CASRRSSTDTQYF
D: NA
J: TRBJ2-3
V: TRBV7-2
size: NA

DNA: TGTGCCAGCAGCTTAGCTTCGTACAGGGGGGGCACTGAAGCTTTCTTT
CDR3: CASSLASYRGGTEAFF
D: TRBD1
J: TRBJ1-1
V: TRBV7-9
size: NA

DNA: TGTGCCAGTAGAAACGGGGGCTCCTACGAGCAGTACTTC
CDR3: CASRNGGSYEQYF
D: NA
J: TRBJ2-7
V: TRBV19
size: NA

DNA: TGTGCCAGCAGTTTGGTGGGGGAGGGGGTAACTGAAGCTTTCTTT
CDR3: CASSLVGEGVTEAFF
D: NA
J: TRBJ1-1
V: TRBV27
size: NA

DNA: TGTGCCAGCAGTTTAGTCGGGAATTCACCCCTCCACTTT
CDR3: CASSLVGNSPLHF
D: NA
J: TRBJ1-6
V: TRBV27
size: NA

DNA: TGTGCCATCAGTGAGGGCAGGGTTTCCAGCTCCTACAATGAGCAGTTCTTC
CDR3: CAISEGRVSSSYNEQFF
D: NA
J: TRBJ2-1
V: TRBV10-3
size: few

DNA: TGTGCCAGCAGCGGACGGGACAGGGAGTTCTTC
CDR3: CASSGRDREFF
D: TRBD1
J: TRBJ2-1
V: TRBV9
size: NA

DNA: TGTGCCAGCTCACACCAGAAGACTCCCACGAATTACAATGAGCAGTTCTTC
CDR3: CASSHQKTPTNYNEQFF
D: NA
J: TRBJ2-1
V: TRBV18
size: NA